The next 27 T cell receptor beta chains were all read from a single sample in a study of memory CD4+ T cells and cytomegalovirus serostatus. Data came from immunoSEQ multiplex PCR; TCRdb stores just in-frame clones and leaves some out. Among about 82,000 clones listed, 65% to 85% were seen once. Single viable CD3+CD4+CD8-CD45RO+ cells were sorted as the memory CD4+ T cells. The sample taken for sequencing was memory CD4+ T cells from blood. The source of these receptors is an adult in good health and CMV-seronegative.

The rearrangement joins TRBV28 to TRBJ2-3; TRBD2 matches 10 bases. The CDR3 is 16 residues long. V lost 3 bases and J lost 6; bases outside the gene matches: 9. Germline CDR1 reads MDHEN; CDR2 reads SYDVKM. Here the CDR3 reads CASSFWLAGAGDTQYF. For the CDR3, the DNA is TGTGCCAGCAGTTTTTGGCTAGCGGGGGCGGGGGATACGCAGTATTTT.

CDR3 sequence: CASSPLDSGVKAFF. The CDR3 bases are TGTGCCAGCAGTCCCCTGGACAGTGGGGTCAAAGCTTTCTTT. The chain links TRBV27 to TRBJ1-1, with a possible D match to TRBD1 (6 bases). The CDR3 is 14 residues long. Trimming took 5 bases from V and 9 from J, leaving 19 bases between them. Germline CDR1 and CDR2: MNHEY and SMNVEV (reference sequence).

The rearrangement joins TRBV6-4 to TRBJ1-1, with D unresolved. The germline V gene has CDR1 MRHNA and CDR2 SNTAGT. The CDR3 is 13 amino acids. V was cut by 5 bases and J by 2 bases, with 9 bases left in between. CDR3 residues: CASSTQINTEAFF. CDR3 DNA: TGTGCCAGCAGTACTCAGATTAACACTGAAGCTTTCTTT.

The V gene is TRBV30, the J gene TRBJ1-2; a weak D match, TRBD1 (5 bases). Germline V CDR1 and CDR2: GTSNPN, SVGIG (reference sequence). This CDR3 has 12 residues. The ends were cut back, 5 bases at V and 4 bases at J, with 11 bases in the middle. Written as DNA, the CDR3 is TGTGCCTGGGCGGGACTTGGCTATGGCTACACCTTC. Translation gives CAWAGLGYGYTF.

The count of this clone is one. The rearrangement links TRBV18 to TRBJ2-2; TRBD1 matches 7 bases. The CDR3 runs 15 residues. Germline V gene sequence: CDR1 KGHSH, CDR2 LQKENI. V was pared by 4 bases and J by 2 bases, with 4 bases of the junction left unmatched. The CDR3 nucleotides are TGTGCCAGCTCACAGCAGGGGGATAACACCGGGGAGCTGTTTTTT. Its translation: CASSQQGDNTGELFF.

The V and J genes are TRBV5-8 and TRBJ2-7; the D is unclear. Between the trimmed V and J ends, which lost 2 bases and 3 bases, there was a span of 12 bases. The CDR3 is 14 amino acids. The germline V gene encodes CDR1 SGHTS and CDR2 YDEGEE. CDR3 in DNA: TGTGCCAGCAGCTTTGAGGACCTATTCTACGAGCAGTACTTC. Encoded protein: CASSFEDLFYEQYF.

This chain joins TRBV6-4 and TRBJ2-3, with 11 bases identical to TRBD2. Germline V CDR1 and CDR2: MRHNA, SNTAGT. This CDR3 is built from 14 residues. Trimming at V came to 6 bases and at J to 2 bases, leaving 1 base not matched to a gene. CDR3 protein: CASRLAGDTDTQYF. CDR3 DNA sequence: TGTGCCAGCAGACTAGCGGGGGACACAGATACGCAGTATTTT.

In its sample, this clone was seen a few times. The J gene is TRBJ2-5, the V gene TRBV11-3; 8 bases fit TRBD1. This CDR3 has 15 amino acids. The V and J ends lost 5 bases and 5 bases, in that order; junction bases with no gene match: 10. The V gene's germline CDR1 is SGHNT and CDR2 YENEEA. This CDR3 reads CASSRGQVPEETQYF. The CDR3, as DNA: TGTGCCAGCAGCCGGGGACAGGTCCCAGAGGAGACCCAGTACTTC. Together with reference TRBV11-3 and TRBJ2-5, the CDR3 gives the full variable domain: EAGVVQSPRYKIIEKKQPVAFWCNPISGHNTLYWYLQNLGQGPELLIRYENEEAVDDSQLPKDRFSAERLKGVDSTLKIQPAELGDSAVYLCASSRGQVPEETQYFGPGTRLLVL.

The CDR3 region is CASRKFRGTASDEKLFF. The CDR3 coding sequence is TGTGCCAGCCGTAAGTTCCGAGGGACAGCTTCGGATGAAAAACTGTTTTTT. V usage is TRBV27 and J usage is TRBJ1-4; 7 nucleotides agree with TRBD1. Germline CDR1 MNHEY, CDR2 SMNVEV (reference sequence). CDR3 size: 17 residues. J gave up 6 bases and V 8 bases, and 18 bases lay outside the gene matches.

In DNA, the CDR3 is TGTGCCAGCAGCTTGACATGGAACACTGAAGCTTTCTTT. This encodes CASSLTWNTEAFF. V is TRBV5-4 and J is TRBJ1-1, with D unresolved. CDR1 and CDR2 (germline): SGHNT, YYREEE (reference sequence). This CDR3 region has 13 residues. Deletions cut 1 base from V and 1 base from J, with 5 bases between.

The chain joins TRBV11-2 to TRBJ2-3; D is unresolved. The germline V and J ends were trimmed by 5 bases and 4 bases, with 10 bases remaining between them. CDR1 is SGHAT, CDR2 FQNNGV, per germline. This CDR3 is built from 13 residues. For the CDR3, the DNA is TGTGCCAGCAGCGTGCTAGGTTCAGATACGCAGTATTTT. Protein product: CASSVLGSDTQYF.

This clone was seen more than once but under ten times. The genes are TRBV6-5 and TRBJ1-5; D ambiguous. The CDR3 runs to 16 residues. Trimming pared 2 bases from V and 2 bases from J, leaving 13 bases between. Looked up from germline, CDR1 is MNHEY and CDR2 is SVGAGI. In nucleotides, the CDR3 is TGTGCCAGCAGTTACCTTGCTGGGTTGGGCAATCAGCCCCAGCATTTT. This encodes CASSYLAGLGNQPQHF.

The chain is built from TRBV2 and TRBJ2-7; the D gene is possibly TRBD2 (7 bases). V lost 8 bases to trimming and J lost 3 bases, with 17 bases between them. Germline CDR1 reads SNHLY; CDR2 reads FYNNEI. CDR3 length: 14 residues. The CDR3 DNA is TGTGCCAGCCCGCGGGGGCCTTATGACTACGAGCAGTACTTC. Residues: CASPRGPYDYEQYF.

The rearrangement joins TRBV6-5 to TRBJ1-4; the match to TRBD1 covers 9 bases. Germline V gene lookup returns CDR1 MNHEY and CDR2 SVGAGI. Unmatched junction bases numbered 7, after V lost 4 bases and J lost 7 bases. This CDR3 has 15 residues. The CDR3 sequence: CASSSYRGRSEKLFF. For the CDR3, the DNA is TGTGCCAGCAGTTCCTACAGGGGGCGCAGTGAAAAACTGTTTTTT.

The rearrangement joins TRBV7-2 to TRBJ2-5, with 9 bases matching TRBD1. Germline CDR1 reads SGHTA; CDR2 reads FQGNSA. Trimming removed 0 bases from V and 3 bases from J; junction bases left unmatched: 2. This CDR3 comprises 15 residues. CDR3 DNA sequence: TGTGCCAGCAGCTTAGCGGGACAGGGAGAAGAGACCCAGTACTTC. Translation gives CASSLAGQGEETQYF.

The chain links TRBV11-1 to TRBJ1-2; no firm D call. The CDR3 consists of 12 residues. Looked up from germline, CDR1 is SGHAT and CDR2 is FQDESV (reference sequence). V lost 2 bases, J lost 6 bases, and 7 bases lay in between. CDR3 amino acids: CASSLNGDGYTF. In DNA, the CDR3 is TGTGCCAGCAGCTTAAACGGGGATGGCTACACCTTC. The full variable domain, in which reference TRBV11-1 and TRBJ1-2 provide the parts outside the CDR3, is EAEVAQSPRYKITEKSQAVAFWCDPISGHATLYWYRQILGQGPELLVQFQDESVVDDSQLPKDRFSAERLKGVDSTLKIQPAELGDSAMYLCASSLNGDGYTFGSGTRLTVV.

The rearrangement links TRBV7-2 to TRBJ2-2, with 7 bases matching TRBD2. Looked up from germline, CDR1 is SGHTA and CDR2 is FQGNSA. J lost 3 bases, V lost 3 bases, and 4 bases had no gene match. The CDR3 is made up of 15 amino acids. The CDR3 is CASSFFAGDTGELFF. Here the CDR3 DNA reads TGTGCCAGCAGCTTTTTCGCGGGGGACACCGGGGAGCTGTTTTTT.

This rearrangement joins TRBV11-2 to TRBJ2-1, with D unclear. The V end was cut by 1 base, the J end by 2 bases, with 12 bases between. CDR3 length: 16 residues. Germline loops: CDR1 SGHAT, CDR2 FQNNGV. The CDR3 here is CASSLVTQTTYNEQFF. In DNA form, the CDR3 reads TGTGCCAGCAGCTTAGTAACCCAGACAACCTACAATGAGCAGTTCTTC.

The rearrangement joins TRBV7-9 to TRBJ1-3; TRBD1 matches 7 bases. Germline trimming cut 2 bases from V and 0 bases from J; bases unmatched to any gene: 10. The CDR3 is 18 amino acids. CDR1 is SEHNR, CDR2 FQNEAQ, per germline (reference sequence). In DNA form, the CDR3 reads TGTGCCAGCAGCTTACTTCACAGGGGATGGGGCTCTGGAAACACCATATATTTT. Encoded protein: CASSLLHRGWGSGNTIYF.

J is TRBJ1-1 and V is TRBV2; D gene uncertain. CDR1 SNHLY and CDR2 FYNNEI come from the germline V gene. The CDR3 has 15 amino acids. Trimming pared 8 bases from V and 0 bases from J, leaving 16 bases between. CDR3 in amino acids: CASGREAAMNTEAFF. CDR3 sequence (DNA): TGTGCCAGCGGAAGGGAAGCGGCAATGAACACTGAAGCTTTCTTT.

This clone was detected ten times or more. The chain links TRBV30 to TRBJ2-2; D is perhaps TRBD1 (6 bases). In germline, CDR1 is GTSNPN, CDR2 SVGIG (reference sequence). V was trimmed by 0 bases and J by 0 bases, leaving 8 bases between them. The CDR3 extends over 15 amino acids. CDR3 in amino acids: CAWSVGHSNTGELFF. The CDR3 coding sequence is TGTGCCTGGAGTGTGGGACACTCGAACACCGGGGAGCTGTTTTTT.

The V call is TRBV25-1, the J call TRBJ1-1; D gene ambiguous. Between the trimmed V and J ends, which lost 1 base and 2 bases, there was a span of 11 bases. Germline CDR1 and CDR2: MGHDK and SYGVNS. The CDR3 is made up of 15 amino acids. The CDR3 protein is CASSEFGSGNTEAFF. As DNA, the CDR3 is TGTGCCAGCAGTGAATTTGGGTCAGGTAACACTGAAGCTTTCTTT. Drawing the rest from reference TRBV25-1 and TRBJ1-1, the complete variable domain is EADIYQTPRYLVIGTGKKITLECSQTMGHDKMYWYQQDPGMELHLIHYSYGVNSTEKGDLSSESTVSRIRTEHFPLTLESARPSHTSQYLCASSEFGSGNTEAFFGQGTRLTVV.

V is TRBV6-1 and J is TRBJ1-2; D might be TRBD1 (6 bases). The CDR3 covers 15 residues. Germline lookup yields CDR1 MNHNS and CDR2 SASEGT. The V end lost 11 bases, the J end lost 7 bases, and 26 bases lay between the germline ends. The CDR3 DNA sequence: TGTGCCGCAGTCCTTCGGGGTAGGGGGGAGGGTGGCTACACCTTC. It specifies CAAVLRGRGEGGYTF.

This chain links TRBV6-1 with TRBJ2-7; perhaps TRBD1 as D (5 bases). This CDR3 is 16 amino acids long. The germline V and J ends were trimmed by 1 base and 2 bases, with 15 bases remaining between them. Germline V CDR1 and CDR2: MNHNS, SASEGT. This CDR3 is CASSEDSRQRPYEQYF. CDR3 bases: TGTGCCAGCAGTGAAGACTCCAGACAGAGACCCTACGAGCAGTACTTC.

The chain combines TRBV6-5 with TRBJ1-1; tentatively, D is TRBD1 (5 bases). The CDR3 is 12 residues long. Germline V CDR1 and CDR2: MNHEY, SVGAGI. V was pared by 6 bases and J by 11 bases, with 16 bases between. In DNA, the CDR3 is TGTGCCAGCAGCAACGGACAATCAATGGCTTTCTTT. It is translated as CASSNGQSMAFF.

The chain joins TRBV18 to TRBJ2-7; 8 bases are a match to TRBD1. The CDR3 consists of 15 residues. Trimming cost V 2 bases and J 5 bases; bases outside gene matches: 8. The germline V gene has CDR1 KGHSH and CDR2 LQKENI. In nucleotides, the CDR3 is TGTGCCAGCTCACCATCGGCGCAGGGGGCAGACGAGCAGTACTTC. It is translated as CASSPSAQGADEQYF.

The chain recombines TRBV11-2 with TRBJ2-1, with no clear D. Germline V gene lookup returns CDR1 SGHAT and CDR2 FQNNGV. The V and J ends lost 0 bases and 0 bases respectively, with 9 bases between them. The CDR3 has 16 residues. The CDR3 is CASSLDLRYSYNEQFF. CDR3 DNA: TGTGCCAGCAGCTTAGATCTCAGGTACTCCTACAATGAGCAGTTCTTC.